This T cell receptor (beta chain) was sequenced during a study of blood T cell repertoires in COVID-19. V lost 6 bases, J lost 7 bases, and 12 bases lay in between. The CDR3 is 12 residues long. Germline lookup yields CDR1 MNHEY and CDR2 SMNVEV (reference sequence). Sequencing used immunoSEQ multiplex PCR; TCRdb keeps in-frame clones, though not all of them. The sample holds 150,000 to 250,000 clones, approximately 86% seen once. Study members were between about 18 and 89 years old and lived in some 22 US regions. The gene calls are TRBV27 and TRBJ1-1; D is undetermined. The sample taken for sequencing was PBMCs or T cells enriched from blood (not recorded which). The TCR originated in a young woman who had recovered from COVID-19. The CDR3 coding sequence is TGTGCCAGCAGCGAGAGGGAGATTGAAGCTTTCTTT. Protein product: CASSEREIEAFF.